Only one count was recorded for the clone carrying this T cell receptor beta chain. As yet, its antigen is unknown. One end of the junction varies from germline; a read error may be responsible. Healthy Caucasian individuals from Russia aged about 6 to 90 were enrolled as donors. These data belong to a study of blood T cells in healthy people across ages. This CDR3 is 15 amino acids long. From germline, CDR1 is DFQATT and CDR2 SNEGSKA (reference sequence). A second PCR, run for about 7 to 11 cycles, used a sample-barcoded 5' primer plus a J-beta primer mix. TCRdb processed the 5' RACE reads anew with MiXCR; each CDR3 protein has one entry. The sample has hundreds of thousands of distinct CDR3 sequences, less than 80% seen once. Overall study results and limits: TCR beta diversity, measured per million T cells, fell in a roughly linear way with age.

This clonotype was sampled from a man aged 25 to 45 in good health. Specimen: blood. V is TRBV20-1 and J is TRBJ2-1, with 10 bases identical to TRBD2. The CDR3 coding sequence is TGCAGTGCTACCCGGGCTAGCGGGGGTAACAATGGGCAGTTCTTC. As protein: CSATRASGGNNGQFF.